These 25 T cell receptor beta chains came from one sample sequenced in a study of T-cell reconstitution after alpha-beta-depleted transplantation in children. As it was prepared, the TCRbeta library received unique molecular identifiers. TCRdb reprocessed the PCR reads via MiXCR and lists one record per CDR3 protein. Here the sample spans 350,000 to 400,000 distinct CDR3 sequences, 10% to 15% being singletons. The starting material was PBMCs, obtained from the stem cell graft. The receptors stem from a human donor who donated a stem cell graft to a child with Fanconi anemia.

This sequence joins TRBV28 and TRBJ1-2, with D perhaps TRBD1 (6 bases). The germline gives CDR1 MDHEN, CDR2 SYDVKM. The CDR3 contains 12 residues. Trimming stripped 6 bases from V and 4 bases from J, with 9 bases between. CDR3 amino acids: CASRGGGYGYTF. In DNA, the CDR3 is TGTGCCAGCAGAGGGGGTGGCTATGGCTACACCTTC.

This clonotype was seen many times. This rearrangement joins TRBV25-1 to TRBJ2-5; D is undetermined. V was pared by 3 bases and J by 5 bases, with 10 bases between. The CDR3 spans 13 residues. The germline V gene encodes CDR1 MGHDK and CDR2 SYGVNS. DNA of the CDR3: TGTGCCAGCAGTGAGTCCCCCGGGGAGACCCAGTACTTC. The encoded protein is CASSESPGETQYF.

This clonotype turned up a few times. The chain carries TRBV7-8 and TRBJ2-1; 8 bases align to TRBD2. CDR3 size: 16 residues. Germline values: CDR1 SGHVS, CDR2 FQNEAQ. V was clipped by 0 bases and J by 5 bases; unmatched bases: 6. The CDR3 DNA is TGTGCCAGCAGCTTAGCGGCTAGCGGGTTCCACAATGAGCAGTTCTTC. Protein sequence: CASSLAASGFHNEQFF.

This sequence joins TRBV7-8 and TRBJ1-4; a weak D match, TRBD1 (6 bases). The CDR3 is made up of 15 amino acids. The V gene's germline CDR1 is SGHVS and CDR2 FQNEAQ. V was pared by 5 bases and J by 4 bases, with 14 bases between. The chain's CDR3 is CASSTSQGVNEKLFF. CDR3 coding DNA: TGTGCCAGCAGCACCTCACAGGGAGTTAATGAAAAACTGTTTTTT.

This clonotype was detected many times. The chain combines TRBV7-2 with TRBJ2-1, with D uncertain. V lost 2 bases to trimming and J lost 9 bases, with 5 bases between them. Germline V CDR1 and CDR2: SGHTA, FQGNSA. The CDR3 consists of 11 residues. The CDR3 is CASSLFSEQFF. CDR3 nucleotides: TGTGCCAGCAGCTTATTTTCTGAGCAGTTCTTC.

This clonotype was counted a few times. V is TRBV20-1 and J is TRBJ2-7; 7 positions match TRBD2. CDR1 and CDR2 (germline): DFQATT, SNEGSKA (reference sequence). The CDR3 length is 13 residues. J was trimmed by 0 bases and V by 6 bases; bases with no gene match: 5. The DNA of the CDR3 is TGCAGTGCCCTGGCTAGCGGCTCCTACGAGCAGTACGTC. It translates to CSALASGSYEQYV.

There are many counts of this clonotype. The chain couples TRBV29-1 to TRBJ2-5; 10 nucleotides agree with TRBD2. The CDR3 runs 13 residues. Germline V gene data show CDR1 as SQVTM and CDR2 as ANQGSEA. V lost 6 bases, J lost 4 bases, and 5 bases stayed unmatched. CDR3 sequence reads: CSVKTSGRETQYF. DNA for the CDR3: TGCAGCGTCAAGACTAGCGGGCGAGAGACCCAGTACTTC. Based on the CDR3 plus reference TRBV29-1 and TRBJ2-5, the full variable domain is SAVISQKPSRDICQRGTSLTIQCQVDSQVTMMFWYRQQPGQSLTLIATANQGSEATYESGFVIDKFPISRPNLTFSTLTVSNMSPEDSSIYLCSVKTSGRETQYFGPGTRLLVL.

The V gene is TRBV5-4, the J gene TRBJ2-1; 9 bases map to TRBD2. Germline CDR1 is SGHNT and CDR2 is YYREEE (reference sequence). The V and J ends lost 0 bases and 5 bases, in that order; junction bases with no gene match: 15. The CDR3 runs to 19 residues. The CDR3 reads CASSLVGGGASGNDNEQFF. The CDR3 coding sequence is TGTGCCAGCAGCTTGGTCGGCGGGGGGGCCTCGGGTAATGACAATGAGCAGTTCTTC.

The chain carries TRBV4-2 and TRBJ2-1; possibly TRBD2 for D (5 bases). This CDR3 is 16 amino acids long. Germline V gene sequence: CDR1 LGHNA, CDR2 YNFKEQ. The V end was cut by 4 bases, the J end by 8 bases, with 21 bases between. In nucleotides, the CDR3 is TGTGCCAGCAGCCCGCTAGCCGATGCTACTGCGCATGAGCAGTTCTTC. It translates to CASSPLADATAHEQFF.

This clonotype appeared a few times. CDR3 nucleotides: TGCGCCAGCAGCTTGGGACCAGGGGTGGACACTGAAGCTTTCTTT. It translates to CASSLGPGVDTEAFF. The J gene is TRBJ1-1, the V gene TRBV5-1; D may be TRBD1 (6 bases). This CDR3 is built from 15 residues. Trimming removed 0 bases from V and 3 bases from J, with 12 bases in between. The germline V gene encodes CDR1 SGHRS and CDR2 YFSETQ. Based on the CDR3 plus reference TRBV5-1 and TRBJ1-1, the full variable domain is KAGVTQTPRYLIKTRGQQVTLSCSPISGHRSVSWYQQTPGQGLQFLFEYFSETQRNKGNFPGRFSGRQFSNSRSEMNVSTLELGDSALYLCASSLGPGVDTEAFFGQGTRLTVV.

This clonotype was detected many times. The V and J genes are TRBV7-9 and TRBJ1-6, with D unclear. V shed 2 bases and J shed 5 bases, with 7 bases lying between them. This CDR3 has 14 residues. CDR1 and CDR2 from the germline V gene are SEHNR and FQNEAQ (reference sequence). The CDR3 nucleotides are TGTGCCAGCAGCTTACCCGGGGATAATTCACCCCTCCACTTT. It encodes CASSLPGDNSPLHF.

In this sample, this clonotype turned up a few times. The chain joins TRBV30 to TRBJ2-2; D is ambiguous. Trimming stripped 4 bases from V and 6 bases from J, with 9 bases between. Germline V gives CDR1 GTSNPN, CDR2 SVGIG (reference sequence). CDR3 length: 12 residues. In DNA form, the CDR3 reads TGTGCCTGGACAAAAAAGGCCGGGGAGCTGTTTTTT. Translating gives CAWTKKAGELFF.

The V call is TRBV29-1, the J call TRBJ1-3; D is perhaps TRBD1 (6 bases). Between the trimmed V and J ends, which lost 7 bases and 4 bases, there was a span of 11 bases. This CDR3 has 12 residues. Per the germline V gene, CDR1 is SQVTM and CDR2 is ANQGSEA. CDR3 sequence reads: CSAQDSGNTIYF. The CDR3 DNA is TGCAGCGCCCAGGACAGCGGAAACACCATATATTTT.

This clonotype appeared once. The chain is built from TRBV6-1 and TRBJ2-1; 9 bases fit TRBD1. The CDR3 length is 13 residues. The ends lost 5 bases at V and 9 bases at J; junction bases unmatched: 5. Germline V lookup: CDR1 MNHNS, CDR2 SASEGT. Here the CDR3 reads CASSRQGESEQFF. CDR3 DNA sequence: TGTGCCAGCAGTCGACAGGGGGAGTCTGAGCAGTTCTTC.

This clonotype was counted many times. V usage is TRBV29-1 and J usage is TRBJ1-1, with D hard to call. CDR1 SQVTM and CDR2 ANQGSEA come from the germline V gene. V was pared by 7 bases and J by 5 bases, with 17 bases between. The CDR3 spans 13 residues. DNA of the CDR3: TGCAGCGCCTCCACAGAGTATCGTACTGAAGCTTTCTTT. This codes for CSASTEYRTEAFF. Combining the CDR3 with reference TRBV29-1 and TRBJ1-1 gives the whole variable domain SAVISQKPSRDICQRGTSLTIQCQVDSQVTMMFWYRQQPGQSLTLIATANQGSEATYESGFVIDKFPISRPNLTFSTLTVSNMSPEDSSIYLCSASTEYRTEAFFGQGTRLTVV.

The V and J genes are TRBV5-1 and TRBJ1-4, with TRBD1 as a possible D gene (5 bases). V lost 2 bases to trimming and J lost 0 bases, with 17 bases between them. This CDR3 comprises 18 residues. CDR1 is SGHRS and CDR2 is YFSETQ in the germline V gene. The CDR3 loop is CASSLTPGVVATNEKLFF. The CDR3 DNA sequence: TGCGCCAGCAGCTTAACCCCGGGGGTAGTCGCAACTAATGAAAAACTGTTTTTT.

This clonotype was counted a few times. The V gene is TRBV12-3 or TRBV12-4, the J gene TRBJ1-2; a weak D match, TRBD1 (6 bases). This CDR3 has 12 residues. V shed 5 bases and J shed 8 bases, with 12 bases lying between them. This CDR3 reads CASSGYQGGYTF. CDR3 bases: TGTGCCAGCAGTGGGTACCAGGGGGGCTACACCTTC.

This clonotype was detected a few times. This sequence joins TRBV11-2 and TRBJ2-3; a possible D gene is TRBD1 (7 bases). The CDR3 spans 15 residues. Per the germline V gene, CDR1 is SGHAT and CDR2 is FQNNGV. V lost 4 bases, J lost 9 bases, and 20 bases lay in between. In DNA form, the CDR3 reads TGTGCCAGCAGCTCAGCAGGGGGGCCGAAGGGCACGCAGTATTTT. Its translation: CASSSAGGPKGTQYF.

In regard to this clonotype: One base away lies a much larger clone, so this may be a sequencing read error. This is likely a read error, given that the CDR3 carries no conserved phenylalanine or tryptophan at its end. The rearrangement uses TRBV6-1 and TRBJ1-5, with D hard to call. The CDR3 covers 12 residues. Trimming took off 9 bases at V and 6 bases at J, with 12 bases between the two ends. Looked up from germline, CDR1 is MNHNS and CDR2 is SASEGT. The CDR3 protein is CASVGSGQPQHY. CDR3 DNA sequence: TGTGCCAGTGTCGGCTCTGGTCAGCCCCAGCATTAT.

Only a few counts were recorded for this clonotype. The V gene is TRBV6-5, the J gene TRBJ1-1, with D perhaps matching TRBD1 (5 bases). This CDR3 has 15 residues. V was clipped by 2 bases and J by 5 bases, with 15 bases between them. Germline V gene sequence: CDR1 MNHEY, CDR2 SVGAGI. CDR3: CASSYLSQGRTEAFF. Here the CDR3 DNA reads TGTGCCAGCAGTTACCTTAGTCAGGGAAGGACTGAAGCTTTCTTT.

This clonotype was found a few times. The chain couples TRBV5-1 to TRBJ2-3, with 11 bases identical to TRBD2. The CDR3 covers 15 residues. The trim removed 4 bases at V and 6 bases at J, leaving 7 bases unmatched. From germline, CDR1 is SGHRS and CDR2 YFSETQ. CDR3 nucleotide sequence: TGCGCCAGCAGCCCAGAACTAGCGGGGGCGGATACGCAGTATTTT. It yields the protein CASSPELAGADTQYF.

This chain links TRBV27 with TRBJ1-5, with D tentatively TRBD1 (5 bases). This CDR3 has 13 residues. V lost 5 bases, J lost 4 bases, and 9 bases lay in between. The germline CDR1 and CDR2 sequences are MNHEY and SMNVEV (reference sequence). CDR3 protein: CASSGADNQPQHF. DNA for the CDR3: TGTGCCAGCAGTGGGGCCGATAATCAGCCCCAGCATTTT.

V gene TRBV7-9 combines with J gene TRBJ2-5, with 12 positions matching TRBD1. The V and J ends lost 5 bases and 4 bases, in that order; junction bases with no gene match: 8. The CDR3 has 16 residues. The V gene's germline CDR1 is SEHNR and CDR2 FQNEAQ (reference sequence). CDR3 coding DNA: TGTGCCAGCAGCCCTTGGGACAGGGGGCGCCCAGAGACCCAGTACTTC. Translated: CASSPWDRGRPETQYF. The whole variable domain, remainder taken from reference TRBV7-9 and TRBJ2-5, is DTGVSQNPRHKITKRGQNVTFRCDPISEHNRLYWYRQTLGQGPEFLTYFQNEAQLEKSRLLSDRFSAERPKGSFSTLEIQRTEQGDSAMYLCASSPWDRGRPETQYFGPGTRLLVL.

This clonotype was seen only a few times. The CDR3 nucleotides read TGTGCCACCTCCTTCGGGCCAGCAGAGACCCAGTACTTC. It yields the protein CATSFGPAETQYF. The chain carries TRBV12-3 or TRBV12-4 and TRBJ2-5; no clear D gene. CDR3 length: 13 residues. V was cut by 10 bases and J by 4 bases, with 16 bases left in between.

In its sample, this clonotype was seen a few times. In DNA form, the CDR3 reads TGCAGTGCGCCGGGACAGGGAGTGTACACTGAAGCTTTCTTT. Protein product: CSAPGQGVYTEAFF. The chain has TRBV20-1 and TRBJ1-1; 9 nucleotides agree with TRBD1. The J segment lost 3 bases and the V segment lost 6 bases, leaving 8 bases of the junction unmatched. There are 14 residues in the CDR3. CDR1 is DFQATT and CDR2 is SNEGSKA in the germline V gene (reference sequence).